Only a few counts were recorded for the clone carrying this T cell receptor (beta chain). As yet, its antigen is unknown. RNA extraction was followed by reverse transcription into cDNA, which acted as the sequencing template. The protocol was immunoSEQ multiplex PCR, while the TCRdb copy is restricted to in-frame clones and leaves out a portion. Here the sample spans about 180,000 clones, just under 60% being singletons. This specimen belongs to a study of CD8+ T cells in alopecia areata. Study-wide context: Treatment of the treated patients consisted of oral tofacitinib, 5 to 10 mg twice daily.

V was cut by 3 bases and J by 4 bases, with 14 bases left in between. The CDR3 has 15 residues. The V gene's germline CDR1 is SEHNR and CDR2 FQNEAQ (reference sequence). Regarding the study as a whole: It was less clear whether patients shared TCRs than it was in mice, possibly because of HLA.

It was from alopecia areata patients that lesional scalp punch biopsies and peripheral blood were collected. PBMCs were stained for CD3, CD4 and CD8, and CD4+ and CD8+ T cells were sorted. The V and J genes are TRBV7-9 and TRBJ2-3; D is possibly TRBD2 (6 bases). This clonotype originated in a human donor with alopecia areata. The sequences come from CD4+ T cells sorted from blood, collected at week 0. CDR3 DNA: TGTGCCAGCAGCTTCACCCGGACGGGAGCAGATACGCAGTATTTT. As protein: CASSFTRTGADTQYF.